This T cell receptor beta chain was recorded in a study of blood T cells in healthy people across ages (dated by TCRdb to between 2014 and 2017). About the study as a whole: In model experiments, template switching captured roughly one uniquely barcoded TCR beta cDNA molecule for every two T cells. Age-related changes in TCR beta repertoire diversity were measured in the study by deep sequencing normalized with unique cDNA molecular identifiers. Four age groups were formed from the donors: young (average around 15 years), middle-aged (approximately 40), aged (under 70) and long-lived (about 80). To avoid experimental bias, donors of different ages were spread randomly across the sequencing lanes. Using the same blood draw, the study looked at two additional independent replicas of 1 million unique cDNA reads for two donors, one aged 18 to 29 and the other aged 80 or older.

Donors were a few dozen systemically healthy Caucasian individuals from Russia aged roughly 6 to 90 years. Each donor gave 8 to 10 milliliters of peripheral blood, drawn into EDTA-treated Vacutainer tubes. Ficoll-Paque density-gradient centrifugation was used to isolate PBMCs, with at least 6 million obtained per sample. Total RNA, at least 6 micrograms per sample, was extracted from PBMCs with Trizol reagent. For every donor, flow cytometry on a PBMC aliquot measured the percentage of naive CD45RAhigh/CD27high T cells. Library construction relied on 5' RACE. The data were produced on an Illumina HiSeq 2500. A second roughly 7 to 12 cycle PCR used a sample-barcoded 5' primer and a J-beta primer mix. A unique molecular identifier was introduced onto each TCR beta cDNA molecule by a template-switch 5' adaptor carrying 12 random nucleotides. Each sample yielded at least 3 million CDR3-containing paired-end reads. First-strand cDNA was synthesized from all RNA with the Mint cDNA synthesis kit, primed by a TRBC-specific oligonucleotide. All cDNA was treated with uracil-DNA glycosylase and then went through a first 18-cycle PCR with the universal primers M1SS and BC2_uni_R. In the source study's methods: Normalization of each sample was performed by random selection of 1 million high-quality reads, each carrying a distinct molecular identifier. Reads with shared molecular identifiers were discarded instead of being binned into consensus sequences. MiTCR, with a Q25 quality threshold and the strictest error-elimination algorithm, was used for CDR3 identification, clonotype clustering and error correction. A nonparametric unseen species model with Euler transformation was used to estimate lower-bound total TCR beta diversity. TCRdb reprocessed the public reads (quality trimming at Q25 with fastp, clone calling with MiXCR) and kept in-frame beta chains. CDR3 protein duplicates are merged, each entry listing the most common genes and DNA. TCRdb, rather than the study authors, made the V and J calls. The sample profile shows roughly 500,000 distinct CDR3 sequences; 27% of them were found once. Roughly 20% of the sample is held by the ten biggest clonotypes.

From its cysteine to its phenylalanine, the CDR3 spans 17 amino acids. The read is trimmed to its CDR3 DNA, 51 bases read in frame from base 1. In the germline V gene, CDR1 corresponds to SGHVS and CDR2 to FQNEAQ. Trimming costs V 1 base and J 0 bases, and their ends lie 13 bases apart. Points the paper makes about the study in general: As age increased, observed TCR beta diversity per million T cells dropped in a roughly linear way, and a significant reduction was already evident by age roughly 40. The percentage of naive T cells measured by flow cytometry correlated strongly with observed TCR beta diversity. The CMV infection status of donors was not known, potentially confounding age-related changes in expanded clonotypes. Estimates of total diversity from one million sequenced T cells were regarded as lower bounds and underestimates. Compared with the aged group, the long-lived group had more naive CD4+ T cells, fewer expanded clones and increased TCR diversity, suggesting age selection. Conclusive comparison of naive and antigen-experienced compartments was prevented by the profiling of bulk unsorted PBMCs.

Concerning this clonotype itself: The antigen it recognizes is unknown. No base-level quality is on record; no much larger clone is a single base apart.

In this chain, TRBV7-8 is recombined with TRBJ1-3; no confident D gene assignment can be made. The sequence was obtained from a woman aged 70 to 79 in good health. The sample comprised blood. CDR3 loop: CASSLVELRPSGNTIYF. The base sequence is TGTGCCAGCAGCTTAGTGGAACTGCGTCCCTCTGGAAACACCATATATTTT.